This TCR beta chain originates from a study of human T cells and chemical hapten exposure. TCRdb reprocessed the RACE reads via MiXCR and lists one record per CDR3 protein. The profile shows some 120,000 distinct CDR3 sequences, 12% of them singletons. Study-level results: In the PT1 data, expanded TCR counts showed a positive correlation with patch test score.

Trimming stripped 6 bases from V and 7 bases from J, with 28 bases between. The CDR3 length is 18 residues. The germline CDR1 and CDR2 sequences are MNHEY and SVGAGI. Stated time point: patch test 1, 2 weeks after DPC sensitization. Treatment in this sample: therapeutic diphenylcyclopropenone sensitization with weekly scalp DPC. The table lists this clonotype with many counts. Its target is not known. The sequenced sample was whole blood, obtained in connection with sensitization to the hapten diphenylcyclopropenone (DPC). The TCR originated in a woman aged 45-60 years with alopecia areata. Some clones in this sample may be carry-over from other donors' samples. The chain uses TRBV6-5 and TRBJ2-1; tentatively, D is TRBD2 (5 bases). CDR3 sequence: CASRSRPILGGLFNEQFF. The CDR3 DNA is TGTGCCAGCAGATCTAGACCCATCCTGGGCGGGCTATTTAATGAGCAGTTCTTC.